A single sample is the source of the 20 T cell receptor beta chains below, sequenced in a study of CXCR3-negative and CXCR3-positive naive CD8 T cells. Findings and limits, study-wide: TRB CDR3s were more hydrophobic in CXCR3-positive than in CXCR3-negative naive cells.

Libraries of TRB cDNA were made by 5' RACE and carried UMIs. TCRdb processed the 5' RACE reads again and assigns one entry to each CDR3 protein, with no DNA. The sample data list 120,000 to 150,000 distinct CDR3 sequences. These receptors' antigens are unknown. The sequencing input was naive CXCR3+ CD8+ T cells from blood. Described subset: CD45RO-CCR7+CD27+CD95- naive CD8+ T cells expressing CXCR3 (TNR3+). These receptor sequences come from a human donor in good health. Some clones in this sample may be carry-over from other donors' samples.

The chain links TRBV28 to TRBJ1-1. Germline CDR1 MDHEN, CDR2 SYDVKM. The CDR3 has 14 residues. The CDR3 spells CASRLRVGGTEAFF.

The chain links TRBV29-1 to TRBJ2-7. The CDR3 covers 13 residues. Germline V gives CDR1 SQVTM, CDR2 ANQGSEA. CDR3 in amino acids: CSVEEGGAPEQYF.

V usage is TRBV6-6 and J usage is TRBJ2-7; TCRdb returns TRBD2, unconfirmable since there is no DNA. The CDR3 totals 14 residues. CDR1 and CDR2 from the germline V gene are MNHNY and SVGAGI (reference sequence). The chain's CDR3 is CASSELADLYEQYF.

The V gene is TRBV11-2, the J gene TRBJ2-7; TCRdb's D call, TRBD1, is unchecked because there is no DNA. This CDR3 is 15 amino acids long. The germline CDR1 and CDR2 sequences are SGHAT and FQNNGV. The CDR3 is CASSLPLTGSYEQYF.

The rearrangement joins TRBV29-1 to TRBJ2-5; TCRdb selects TRBD1, and the lack of DNA leaves this call unchecked. The germline V gene encodes CDR1 SQVTM and CDR2 ANQGSEA. This CDR3 comprises 12 residues. The CDR3 here is CSVEQQGYTQYF.

The chain carries TRBV4-1 and TRBJ2-3. The germline CDR1 and CDR2 sequences are MGHRA and YSYEKL. The CDR3 covers 15 residues. The chain's CDR3 is CASSQRQANTDTQYF.

This chain links TRBV5-1 with TRBJ2-7; TCRdb returns TRBD1, unconfirmable since there is no DNA. This CDR3 comprises 15 residues. Germline V lookup: CDR1 SGHRS, CDR2 YFSETQ. This CDR3 reads CASSHGTGGGYEQYF. Full variable domain (missing parts from reference TRBV5-1 and TRBJ2-7): KAGVTQTPRYLIKTRGQQVTLSCSPISGHRSVSWYQQTPGQGLQFLFEYFSETQRNKGNFPGRFSGRQFSNSRSEMNVSTLELGDSALYLCASSHGTGGGYEQYFGPGTRLTVT.

The CDR3 spells CASSLGGEPAGNTIYF. This sequence joins TRBV5-1 and TRBJ1-3. Germline V gives CDR1 SGHRS, CDR2 YFSETQ. The CDR3 totals 16 residues.

The CDR3 here is CSGLAGRTYNEQFF. The V gene is TRBV20-1, the J gene TRBJ2-1; TCRdb's D gene call, TRBD2, goes unchecked for lack of DNA. CDR1 DFQATT and CDR2 SNEGSKA come from the germline V gene (reference sequence). CDR3 length equals 14 residues.

V is TRBV7-9 and J is TRBJ2-7; the TCRdb call, TRBD1, lacks DNA for checking. Germline CDR1 is SEHNR and CDR2 is FQNEAQ (reference sequence). This CDR3 spans 14 amino acids. This CDR3 is CASRRDQISYEQYF.

The chain has TRBV7-9 and TRBJ2-5; without DNA, the TCRdb call of TRBD1 cannot be checked. This CDR3 contains 15 residues. The germline V gene encodes CDR1 SEHNR and CDR2 FQNEAQ (reference sequence). The CDR3 region is CASSLAVDSQETQYF.

The chain is built from TRBV7-9 and TRBJ1-2. Germline lookup yields CDR1 SEHNR and CDR2 FQNEAQ (reference sequence). The CDR3 length is 13 residues. The CDR3 loop is CASSFAGNYGYTF.

This rearrangement joins TRBV29-1 to TRBJ2-5. The V gene's germline CDR1 is SQVTM and CDR2 ANQGSEA. This CDR3 region has 13 residues. The chain's CDR3 is CSVVADLQETQYF. Drawing the rest from reference TRBV29-1 and TRBJ2-5, the complete variable domain is SAVISQKPSRDICQRGTSLTIQCQVDSQVTMMFWYRQQPGQSLTLIATANQGSEATYESGFVIDKFPISRPNLTFSTLTVSNMSPEDSSIYLCSVVADLQETQYFGPGTRLLVL.

This sequence joins TRBV28 and TRBJ1-2; the D call from TCRdb, TRBD1, cannot be confirmed without DNA. The CDR3 contains 15 residues. Germline loops: CDR1 MDHEN, CDR2 SYDVKM. CDR3 residues: CASSLFFEGANGYTF.

The rearrangement links TRBV27 to TRBJ2-3; the TRBD2 assignment by TCRdb is unverifiable without DNA. CDR1 is MNHEY and CDR2 is SMNVEV in the germline V gene (reference sequence). The CDR3 runs to 15 residues. The CDR3 spells CASSPMSGVTDTQYF.

V gene TRBV23-1 combines with J gene TRBJ1-6. TRBV23-1 is assigned to the ORF class and has an uncertain function. The CDR3 loop spans 14 amino acids. CDR3 amino acids: CASSQRPNNSPLHF.

The chain employs TRBV7-2 and TRBJ2-5; TCRdb lists TRBD2, though no DNA is available to test this call. The length of the CDR3 is 13 residues. CDR1 is SGHTA and CDR2 is FQGNSA in the germline V gene. The CDR3 loop is CASSFGTSETQYF.

The chain joins TRBV23-1 to TRBJ2-1; the D gene TCRdb calls, TRBD2, cannot be checked with no DNA. TRBV23-1 is annotated as an ORF whose role is uncertain. This CDR3 is 19 amino acids long. CDR3: CASSQSLDSRLAGYNEQFF.

V gene TRBV20-1 combines with J gene TRBJ2-3; TCRdb reports TRBD2, a call that lacks DNA to check it against. The CDR3 is 14 residues long. CDR1 DFQATT and CDR2 SNEGSKA come from the germline V gene (reference sequence). The CDR3 loop reads CSARVSGRPDTQYF.

The chain links TRBV7-9 to TRBJ1-2. The CDR3 contains 13 residues. CDR1 SEHNR and CDR2 FQNEAQ come from the germline V gene (reference sequence). Here the CDR3 reads CASSLGNPYGYTF.